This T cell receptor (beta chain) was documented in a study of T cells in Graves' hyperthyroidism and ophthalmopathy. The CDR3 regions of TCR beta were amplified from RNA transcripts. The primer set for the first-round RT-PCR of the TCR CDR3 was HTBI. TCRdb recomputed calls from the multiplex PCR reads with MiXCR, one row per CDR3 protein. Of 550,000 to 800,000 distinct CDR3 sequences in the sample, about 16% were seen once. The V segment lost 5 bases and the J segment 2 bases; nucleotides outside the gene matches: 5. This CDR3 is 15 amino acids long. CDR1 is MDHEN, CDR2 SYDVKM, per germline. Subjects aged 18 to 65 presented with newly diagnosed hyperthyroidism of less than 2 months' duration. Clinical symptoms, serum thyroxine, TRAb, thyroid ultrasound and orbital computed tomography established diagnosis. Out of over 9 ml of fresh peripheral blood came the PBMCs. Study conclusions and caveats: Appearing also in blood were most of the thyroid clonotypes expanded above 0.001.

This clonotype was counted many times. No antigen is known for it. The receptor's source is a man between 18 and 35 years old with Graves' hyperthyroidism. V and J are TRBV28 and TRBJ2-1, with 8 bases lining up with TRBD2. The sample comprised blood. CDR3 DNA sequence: TGTGCCAGCAGTCCCCAGCGGGAGCCCTACAATGAGCAGTTCTTC. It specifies CASSPQREPYNEQFF. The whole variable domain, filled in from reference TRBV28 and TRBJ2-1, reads DVKVTQSSRYLVKRTGEKVFLECVQDMDHENMFWYRQDPGLGLRLIYFSYDVKMKEKGDIPEGYSVSREKKERFSLILESASTNQTSMYLCASSPQREPYNEQFFGPGTRLTVL.